The rows below give T cell receptor beta chains drawn from one sample of a study of T-cell memory formation after mild COVID-19. TCRdb re-analysed the 5' RACE reads in MiXCR, keeping a single row per CDR3 protein. The sample carries some 46,000 distinct CDR3 sequences, 6.6% recorded once. Sequenced material: PBMCs or a T cell subset sorted from them (not recorded which). The receptors originated from an adult who had mild COVID-19 (a few samples of this study predate the infection). Cell type and time point are not known. The CDR3 runs from the conserved cysteine through the conserved F or W. The order of the fields is CDR3 length, J gene, D gene, clone size, V gene, CDR3 DNA, CDR3 protein. The D gene is left open where the match is weak. Not all rows give a size; the values are once, few, many and, for expanded clones, a class.

14,TRBJ2-3,-,many,TRBV11-3,TGTGCCAGCTCTTTTAATGTTTTGACAGATACGCAGTATTTT,CASSFNVLTDTQYF
13,TRBJ2-1,-,many,TRBV24-1,TGTGCCACCAGTGATTCTGATAGGAATGAGCAGTTCTTC,CATSDSDRNEQFF
12,TRBJ2-7,-,few,TRBV5-6,TGTGCCAGCAGTTACCAGGGGTACGAGCAGTACTTC,CASSYQGYEQYF
13,TRBJ1-1,-,-,TRBV7-6,TGTGCCAGCGGCGAGGGACCTAACACTGAAGCTTTCTTT,CASGEGPNTEAFF
14,TRBJ1-1,-,many,TRBV12-3/TRBV12-4,TGTGCCAGCAACTCCCGGCCCCCGGGGACTGAAGCTTTCTTT,CASNSRPPGTEAFF
13,TRBJ2-5,-,-,TRBV7-2,TGTGCCAGCAGCTTAGAACGGGAGAAGACCCAGTACTTC,CASSLEREKTQYF
16,TRBJ1-1,-,many,TRBV12-3/TRBV12-4,TGTGCCAGCAGCCGCCAAGGTCCTAGGGGGAACACTGAAGCTTTCTTT,CASSRQGPRGNTEAFF
12,TRBJ2-1,-,many,TRBV7-9,TGTGCCAGCAGCTTAGCCTACAATGAGCAGTTCTTC,CASSLAYNEQFF
15,TRBJ1-2,TRBD1,-,TRBV9,TGTGCCAGCAGCGCGGACAGGGGGCCCCACTATGGCTACACCTTC,CASSADRGPHYGYTF
17,TRBJ1-2,TRBD1,many,TRBV5-1,TGCGCCAGCAGCTTCCCTTCTCCGGACAGGGACCGCTATGGCTACACCTTC,CASSFPSPDRDRYGYTF
13,TRBJ2-5,-,-,TRBV3-1,TGTGCCAGCAGCCATAGACAGAAAGAGACCCAGTACTTC,CASSHRQKETQYF
13,TRBJ1-1,-,few,TRBV18,TGTGCCAGCTCACCACAGGGGGTCACTGAAGCTTTCTTT,CASSPQGVTEAFF
14,TRBJ2-2,-,few,TRBV15,TGTGCCGCTCGGGCCGGGGCCGACACCGGGGAGCTGTTTTTT,CAARAGADTGELFF
14,TRBJ1-1,-,-,TRBV5-1,TGCGCCAGCAGCTTGGCCACGGAGGACACTGAAGCTTTCTTT,CASSLATEDTEAFF
13,TRBJ2-3,-,many,TRBV5-5,TGTGCCAGCAGCTTGGAGGTCAGGGATACGCAGTATTTT,CASSLEVRDTQYF
14,TRBJ2-7,-,many,TRBV7-9,TGTGCCAGCAGCTTCGGTAGAAACTCCTACGAGCAGTACTTC,CASSFGRNSYEQYF